A single sample gave rise to the 30 T cell receptor beta chains below, sequenced in a study of cytomegalovirus exposure and HLA in healthy donors. Primers for the PCR totalled 60 Vbeta and 13 Jbeta. Repertoires were generated with immunoSEQ multiplex PCR, while TCRdb's copy carries only in-frame clones and drops some. This sample has tens of thousands of clones, with 75% found just once. Sample: PBMCs. The receptors were gathered from a man aged 70-80 years in good health and CMV-seronegative.

This clone was counted once. The chain recombines TRBV20-1 with TRBJ2-5; D not resolved. Trimming took 3 bases from V and 1 from J, leaving 3 bases between them. The germline CDR1 and CDR2 sequences are DFQATT and SNEGSKA (reference sequence). This CDR3 is 11 amino acids long. The CDR3 DNA reads as TGCAGTGCTAGTAGCCAAGAGACCCAGTACTTC. It encodes CSASSQETQYF.

The CDR3 coding sequence is TGTGCCAGCAGCTTAGATTCGGCCAGGGGGAACTATGGCTACACCTTC. This gives the protein CASSLDSARGNYGYTF. This chain joins TRBV11-2 and TRBJ1-2; the match to TRBD1 covers 7 bases. This CDR3 is built from 16 residues. V gave up 0 bases and J gave up 2 bases; unmatched junction bases: 6. The germline V gene encodes CDR1 SGHAT and CDR2 FQNNGV.

The chain is built from TRBV4-1 and TRBJ2-3, with a weak D call TRBD1 (6 bases). Germline V CDR1 and CDR2: MGHRA, YSYEKL. V was cut by 1 base and J by 4 bases, with 6 bases left in between. This CDR3 has 13 residues. CDR3 in DNA: TGCGCCAGCAGCCAAGGACAGGCAGATACGCAGTATTTT. Translating gives CASSQGQADTQYF.

The gene calls are TRBV7-2 and TRBJ1-2; TRBD1 matches at 7 bases. CDR1 is SGHTA, CDR2 FQGNSA, per germline. This CDR3 has 14 residues. J lost 4 bases, V lost 3 bases, and 5 bases had no gene match. The CDR3 spells CASSFLRDSYGYTF. CDR3 nucleotides: TGTGCCAGCAGCTTCCTCCGGGACAGCTATGGCTACACCTTC.

This clone was seen a handful of times. This chain connects TRBV6-6 to TRBJ2-2; TRBD2 aligns across 11 bases. Trimming removed 6 bases from V and 6 bases from J; junction bases left unmatched: 9. Germline V gene lookup returns CDR1 MNHNY and CDR2 SVGAGI (reference sequence). The CDR3 consists of 16 residues. CDR3 sequence (DNA): TGTGCCAGCAGCATCATAGCGGGAGGGTTATCCGGGGAGCTGTTTTTT. This encodes CASSIIAGGLSGELFF.

This clone was seen a single time. The chain combines TRBV9 with TRBJ2-1; TRBD2 matches 14 bases. There are 17 residues in the CDR3. CDR1 SGDLS and CDR2 YYNGEE come from the germline V gene. With V trimmed by 4 bases and J by 2 bases, 5 bases remained unmatched. DNA of the CDR3: TGTGCCAGCAGCCCGGGACTAGCGGGGGCTACCTACAATGAGCAGTTCTTC. This codes for CASSPGLAGATYNEQFF.

CDR3 nucleotide sequence: TGTGCCAGCTCACCGGGGGCCGGGACAGGGGATGAGGTCCGCGGCTACACCTTC. Encoded protein: CASSPGAGTGDEVRGYTF. The chain is built from TRBV18 and TRBJ1-2; 10 bases map to TRBD1. V lost 3 bases to trimming and J lost 8 bases; unmatched junction nucleotides: 18. CDR1 KGHSH and CDR2 LQKENI come from the germline V gene. The CDR3 length is 18 residues.

This clone has only a few counts. The chain recombines TRBV6-5 with TRBJ2-7; the D gene is possibly TRBD2 (5 bases). V lost 6 bases and J 0 bases, leaving 9 bases between the germline ends. The CDR3 is 13 amino acids. Germline assignment: CDR1 MNHEY and CDR2 SVGAGI. In DNA form, the CDR3 reads TGTGCCAGCAGGGGAGTTAGCTCCTACGAGCAGTACTTC. It is translated as CASRGVSSYEQYF.

The DNA for the CDR3 is TGTGCCAGCAGTTCGGGGACAGATCCTAACTATGGCTACACCTTC. This gives the protein CASSSGTDPNYGYTF. The V call is TRBV27, the J call TRBJ1-2, with TRBD1 matching 7 bases. The CDR3 is 15 residues long. V gave up 4 bases and J gave up 0 bases; unmatched junction bases: 5. Germline V gene lookup returns CDR1 MNHEY and CDR2 SMNVEV (reference sequence).

On this clone itself: An end of the junction differs from the germline gene, which may be a read error. V and J are TRBV7-8 and TRBJ1-5; 11 positions match TRBD1. The CDR3 length is 15 residues. Germline values: CDR1 SGHVS, CDR2 FQNEAQ. The DNA of the CDR3 is TGTGCCAGCAGCCAGGGACAGGGGGGCAATCAGCCCCAGCAGTTT. Amino acid sequence: CASSQGQGGNQPQQF. Combining the CDR3 with reference TRBV7-8 and TRBJ1-5 gives the whole variable domain GAGVSQSPRYKVAKRGQDVALRCDPISGHVSLFWYQQALGQGPEFLTYFQNEAQLDKSGLPSDRFFAERPEGSVSTLKIQRTQQEDSAVYLCASSQGQGGNQPQQFGDGTRLSIL.

The rearrangement links TRBV6-5 to TRBJ2-3; tentative D call: TRBD2 (6 bases). This CDR3 is built from 15 residues. Germline assignment: CDR1 MNHEY and CDR2 SVGAGI. Trimming stripped 6 bases from V and 0 bases from J, with 13 bases between. Written as DNA, the CDR3 is TGTGCCAGCAGGGGAGGACGGACTAGCACAGATACGCAGTATTTT. This sequence encodes CASRGGRTSTDTQYF.

V and J are TRBV28 and TRBJ2-1, with D maybe TRBD1 (5 bases). V was clipped by 4 bases and J by 6 bases, with 13 bases between them. This CDR3 is built from 14 residues. CDR1 and CDR2 (germline): MDHEN, SYDVKM. This CDR3 reads CASSSPLRANEQFF. CDR3 DNA: TGTGCCAGCAGTTCCCCCCTCAGGGCCAATGAGCAGTTCTTC.

V gene TRBV5-6 combines with J gene TRBJ2-3, with 7 bases that match TRBD2. Germline V gives CDR1 SGHDT, CDR2 YYEEEE. Trimming took 0 bases from V and 3 from J; bases not matched to a gene: 7. The CDR3 is 16 amino acids. Here the CDR3 reads CASSLVNGAGTDTQYF. CDR3 in DNA: TGTGCCAGCAGCTTGGTTAATGGAGCGGGAACAGATACGCAGTATTTT.

The chain employs TRBV28 and TRBJ2-1; TRBD2 agrees at 10 bases. With 5 bases clipped from V and 9 bases from J, the junction kept 10 bases outside the gene matches. Germline loops: CDR1 MDHEN, CDR2 SYDVKM. This CDR3 comprises 15 residues. CDR3 sequence reads: CASSGPGLALSEQFF. CDR3 sequence (DNA): TGTGCCAGCAGTGGCCCGGGACTAGCGTTGAGTGAGCAGTTCTTC.

The V call is TRBV10-2, the J call TRBJ2-5; 10 bases match TRBD2. Germline values: CDR1 WSHSY, CDR2 SAAADI. This CDR3 has 14 amino acids. The V gene end was trimmed by 7 bases and the J gene end by 4 bases; junction bases not matched to a gene: 6. In DNA, the CDR3 is TGCGCCAGCATTCCTAGCGGGAGAGGAGAGACCCAGTACTTC. Amino acid sequence: CASIPSGRGETQYF.

This clone was recorded only once. The chain has TRBV6-6 and TRBJ2-1, with a possible D match to TRBD1 (5 bases). The CDR3 has 11 residues. CDR1 MNHNY and CDR2 SVGAGI come from the germline V gene (reference sequence). Trimming removed 10 bases at V and 8 bases at J, with 12 bases between. The CDR3 region has the DNA TGTGCCATCTCCAGGGCGGATGAGCAGTTCTTC. This gives the protein CAISRADEQFF.

The J gene is TRBJ2-1, the V gene TRBV10-1, with TRBD2 matching over 7 bases. Germline CDR1 reads WNHNN; CDR2 reads SYGVQD (reference sequence). This CDR3 has 14 amino acids. J was trimmed by 5 bases and V by 4 bases; bases with no gene match: 5. The CDR3 spells CASSGGGGNNEQFF. The CDR3 DNA is TGCGCCAGCAGTGGCGGGGGAGGTAACAATGAGCAGTTCTTC.

This sequence joins TRBV7-2 and TRBJ1-4; possibly TRBD1 for D (5 bases). The V end was cut by 5 bases, the J end by 0 bases, with 10 bases between. CDR1 is SGHTA, CDR2 FQGNSA, per germline. The CDR3 length is 15 residues. The DNA of the CDR3 is TGTGCCAGCAGCCCACAGGTAGCAACTAATGAAAAACTGTTTTTT. As protein: CASSPQVATNEKLFF.

The rearrangement links TRBV6-4 to TRBJ2-3, with D uncertain. CDR3 length: 13 residues. The germline V gene has CDR1 MRHNA and CDR2 SNTAGT. V was cut by 4 bases and J by 2 bases, with 7 bases left in between. The CDR3 here is CASSAIPTDTQYF. DNA for the CDR3: TGTGCCAGCAGTGCCATCCCCACAGATACGCAGTATTTT.

The genes are TRBV6-5 and TRBJ1-1; unclear D gene. CDR3 length equals 12 residues. Trimming pared 5 bases from V and 7 bases from J, leaving 11 bases between. CDR1 MNHEY and CDR2 SVGAGI come from the germline V gene. Written as DNA, the CDR3 is TGTGCCAGCAGTGTTTCGCGGATTGAAGCTTTCTTT. It yields the protein CASSVSRIEAFF.

This chain uses TRBV11-2 with TRBJ2-1, with 9 bases matching TRBD2. Germline V gene lookup returns CDR1 SGHAT and CDR2 FQNNGV. J lost 5 bases, V lost 5 bases, and 7 bases had no gene match. There are 15 residues in the CDR3. In nucleotides, the CDR3 is TGTGCCAGCAGCCGGGGGGCTAGCGGGGACAATGAGCAGTTCTTC. This translates into CASSRGASGDNEQFF.

The CDR3 is CASSHRDRGWEQYF. In DNA form, the CDR3 reads TGTGCCAGCAGCCACCGGGACAGGGGGTGGGAGCAGTACTTC. The chain joins TRBV27 to TRBJ2-7; 11 nucleotides align to TRBD1. After removal of 6 bases from V and 7 bases from J, the junction contained 8 bases not matched to a gene. The CDR3 contains 14 residues. Per germline, CDR1 MNHEY and CDR2 SMNVEV (reference sequence).

This clone has only one observation. The chain links TRBV15 to TRBJ2-2; D unclear. The germline V gene has CDR1 LNHNV and CDR2 YYDKDF (reference sequence). Trimming left V 0 bases short and J 6 bases short, with 8 bases between. The CDR3 is 14 amino acids. The CDR3 region is CATSRDTAPGELFF. The CDR3 coding sequence is TGTGCCACCAGCAGAGATACAGCCCCCGGGGAGCTGTTTTTT.

This clone appeared a few times. The V call is TRBV7-9, the J call TRBJ2-2, with a tentative D call TRBD2 (5 bases). The CDR3 extends over 15 amino acids. CDR1 is SEHNR and CDR2 is FQNEAQ in the germline V gene (reference sequence). Trimming took 3 bases from V and 3 from J, leaving 11 bases between them. The CDR3 region has the DNA TGTGCCAGCAGCTTCGAGGGCGCGGACACCGGGGAGCTGTTTTTT. It yields the protein CASSFEGADTGELFF.

In its sample, this clone was seen a few times. CDR3 sequence (DNA): TGCGCCAGCAGCCCAACACTAGCGGGGGGTACTTTCAATGAGCAGTTCTTC. This gives the protein CASSPTLAGGTFNEQFF. This sequence joins TRBV4-1 and TRBJ2-1; 12 positions match TRBD2. V was pared by 4 bases and J by 6 bases, with 10 bases of the junction left unmatched. The V gene's germline CDR1 is MGHRA and CDR2 YSYEKL. This CDR3 is built from 17 residues.

The rearrangement uses TRBV11-3 and TRBJ2-1; 7 positions match TRBD2. Trimming cost V 5 bases and J 11 bases; bases outside gene matches: 15. The CDR3 loop spans 15 amino acids. Germline V CDR1 and CDR2: SGHNT, YENEEA. The chain's CDR3 is CASSLGDSRENQQFF. For the CDR3, the DNA is TGTGCCAGCAGCCTAGGGGACTCGCGGGAGAATCAGCAGTTCTTC.

The chain uses TRBV19 and TRBJ2-1, with a possible D match to TRBD2 (5 bases). V shed 4 bases and J shed 9 bases, with 10 bases lying between them. CDR1 and CDR2 from the germline V gene are LNHDA and SQIVND (reference sequence). CDR3 length: 12 residues. DNA for the CDR3: TGTGCCAGTAGTACCAGCGGTGGTGAGCAGTTCTTC. Its protein product is CASSTSGGEQFF.

The V gene is TRBV13, the J gene TRBJ2-4, with 7 bases identical to TRBD1. The ends lost 5 bases at V and 5 bases at J; junction bases unmatched: 6. The germline gives CDR1 PRHDT, CDR2 FYEKMQ (reference sequence). The CDR3 covers 14 residues. DNA of the CDR3: TGTGCCAGCAGCATCTGGGGGACAGAAAACATTCAGTACTTC. Residues: CASSIWGTENIQYF.

The genes are TRBV14 and TRBJ1-6; D is uncertain. Trimming pared 0 bases from V and 8 bases from J, leaving 8 bases between. The CDR3 length is 14 residues. Germline values: CDR1 SGHDN, CDR2 FVKESK. CDR3 region: CASSQDQRYSPLHF. CDR3 bases: TGTGCCAGCAGCCAAGATCAGAGGTATTCACCCCTCCACTTT.

The chain employs TRBV27 and TRBJ1-5, with 9 bases identical to TRBD1. Per the germline V gene, CDR1 is MNHEY and CDR2 is SMNVEV (reference sequence). The CDR3 is 15 residues long. V was clipped by 3 bases and J by 6 bases; unmatched bases: 6. The CDR3 region has the DNA TGTGCCAGCAGTTTCTCTACAGGGGGCAGTCAGCCCCAGCATTTT. Protein product: CASSFSTGGSQPQHF.